The sequence of this TCR beta chain was determined in a study of blood T cell repertoires in COVID-19. As for the study in general: Sample material is recorded as cDNA or gDNA derived from T cells, B-cell-depleted T cells, or PBMCs.

This clone was detected a few times. In the original analysis: Researchers report that nucleated cell counts were estimated from reference gene primer amplification. Data came from immunoSEQ multiplex PCR; TCRdb stores just in-frame clones and leaves some out. V, J and clone size were drawn from that table, and D and trimming were deduced from the DNA. The sample has about 73,000 clones, about 83% seen once. The J segment lost 8 bases and the V segment lost 3 bases, leaving 4 bases of the junction unmatched. The CDR3 is 13 amino acids. Sequencing input: peripheral blood. The chain recombines TRBV12-3 or TRBV12-4 with TRBJ1-2, with 9 bases matching TRBD1. This receptor was obtained from a woman aged 55-69 years with acute or convalescent COVID-19. In DNA form, the CDR3 reads TGTGCCAGCAGTTTTGGGACAGGGACCGGCTACACCTTC. Amino acids: CASSFGTGTGYTF.